This T cell receptor beta chain was identified during a study of T-cell memory formation after mild COVID-19. Notes on the study in general: Some clones that responded were present in memory (sampled pre-infection), which suggests cross-reactive memory joined. CD4+ clones that contracted lay mainly in CM and EM; CD8+ ones lay in EMRA.

Researchers used 5'RACE with constant-segment primers to make TCR alpha and TCR beta cDNA libraries that carry sample barcodes and UMIs. In TCRdb, the 5' RACE reads were re-called with MiXCR into one record per CDR3 protein. The sample lists around 530,000 distinct CDR3 sequences; 20% to 25% were seen once. As for this clonotype: Its antigen is still unknown.

V lost 3 bases and J lost 3; bases outside the gene matches: 5. The CDR3 has 14 residues. The V gene's germline CDR1 is DFQATT and CDR2 SNEGSKA (reference sequence). The source of this sequence is an adult woman who had mild COVID-19 (a few samples of this study predate the infection). Cell type and time point are not known. The J gene is TRBJ2-7, the V gene TRBV20-1; 10 nucleotides match TRBD2. Sequences were obtained from PBMCs or a T cell subset sorted from them (not recorded which). CDR3 DNA: TGCAGTGCTAGGAGGACTAGCGGAAACTACGAGCAGTACTTC. Protein sequence: CSARRTSGNYEQYF.